This passage covers 27 T cell receptor beta chains from one sample sequenced in a study of prognosis after radiotherapy for stage I lung cancer. From genomic DNA, two-round multiplex PCR was used to amplify TCR beta CDR3. The authors ran first-round PCR with primers specific to each TRBV and TRBJ gene. MiXCR, run by TCRdb on the multiplex PCR reads, gives a single entry per CDR3 protein. Of tens of thousands of distinct CDR3 sequences detected, roughly two fifths appear once; the ten largest clones hold 30% to 35%. Source: PBMCs, taken before or after stereotactic body radiation therapy (not recorded which). All receptors come from a donor aged 50 or older with non-small cell lung cancer.

This clonotype was counted many times. The rearrangement uses TRBV27 and TRBJ1-2, with 10 positions matching TRBD1. The germline gives CDR1 MNHEY, CDR2 SMNVEV (reference sequence). J gave up 11 bases and V 3 bases, and 9 bases lay outside the gene matches. The CDR3 contains 14 residues. The CDR3 region has the DNA TGTGCCAGCAGTTTTCAAAGGGACAGGGGAGGGTACACCTTC. It translates to CASSFQRDRGGYTF.

In this sample, this clonotype turned up many times. The chain is built from TRBV7-9 and TRBJ2-3, with D possibly being TRBD2 (7 bases). The CDR3 has 17 amino acids. Trimming removed 5 bases at V and 2 bases at J, with 20 bases between. The V gene's germline CDR1 is SEHNR and CDR2 FQNEAQ (reference sequence). This CDR3 reads CASSPPAGAGHTDTQYF. The CDR3 DNA sequence: TGTGCCAGCAGCCCCCCCGCGGGGGCAGGCCACACAGATACGCAGTATTTT.

This clonotype was found a few times. It may be a read error: a sequence one base away is much more abundant. The gene calls are TRBV9 and TRBJ2-5; D is ambiguous. This CDR3 has 18 amino acids. The ends were cut back, 0 bases at V and 5 bases at J, with 23 bases in the middle. CDR1 is SGDLS, CDR2 YYNGEE, per germline. CDR3 DNA: TGTGCCAGCAGCGTAGGAGGTGGAAGCCCTACCCGAACGGAGACCCAGTACTTC. It specifies CASSVGGGSPTRTETQYF.

A note on this clonotype: Given a much more abundant clone one base away, this may be a read error. V is TRBV4-1 and J is TRBJ2-1; 10 bases fit TRBD2. This CDR3 contains 15 residues. V was clipped by 4 bases and J by 6 bases; unmatched bases: 6. CDR1 is MGHRA, CDR2 YSYEKL, per germline. The DNA for the CDR3 is TGCGCCAGCAGCCCCTCTAGCGGGAGTGGCAATGAGCAGTTCTTC. This codes for CASSPSSGSGNEQFF.

On this clonotype: A far larger clone lies a single base away; this is likely a read error. This chain links TRBV4-1 with TRBJ2-5; 11 bases line up with TRBD2. The end of the DNA aligns better with TRBJ2-1, so the J call may be wrong. There are 15 residues in the CDR3. Germline V gene lookup returns CDR1 MGHRA and CDR2 YSYEKL. The DNA of the CDR3 is TGCGCCAGCAGCCACACTAGCGGGAGATGTTGGGAGCAGTTCTTC. Its translation: CASSHTSGRCWEQFF.

This CDR3 reads CAIIYSGGSYEQYF. The CDR3 bases are TGTGCCATCATTTACTCAGGGGGCTCCTACGAGCAGTACTTC. The chain joins TRBV6-5 to TRBJ2-7; 7 bases map to TRBD1. V was pared by 10 bases and J by 0 bases, with 9 bases of the junction left unmatched. This CDR3 region has 14 residues. Germline V gene sequence: CDR1 MNHEY, CDR2 SVGAGI.

The chain has TRBV7-9 and TRBJ2-2, with 12 positions matching TRBD2. The V gene end was trimmed by 4 bases and the J gene end by 11 bases; junction bases not matched to a gene: 8. This CDR3 region has 15 residues. CDR1 and CDR2 (germline): SEHNR, FQNEAQ (reference sequence). The CDR3 bases are TGTGCCAGCAGCTGGACTAGCGGGAACACCGTTGAGCTGTTTTTT. Protein sequence: CASSWTSGNTVELFF. Based on the CDR3 plus reference TRBV7-9 and TRBJ2-2, the full variable domain is DTGVSQNPRHKITKRGQNVTFRCDPISEHNRLYWYRQTLGQGPEFLTYFQNEAQLEKSRLLSDRFSAERPKGSFSTLEIQRTEQGDSAMYLCASSWTSGNTVELFFGEGSRLTVL.

This clonotype was counted many times. The rearrangement joins TRBV13 to TRBJ2-7; no definite D call. The CDR3 is 12 residues long. Germline V gene data show CDR1 as PRHDT and CDR2 as FYEKMQ (reference sequence). Trimming took 1 base from V and 3 from J, leaving 4 bases between them. CDR3 sequence (DNA): TGTGCCAGCAGCTTAGAAAGCTACGAGCAGTACTTC. Translated, it gives CASSLESYEQYF.

This clonotype was counted many times. This chain uses TRBV27 with TRBJ2-3; D might be TRBD1 or TRBD2, each matching 5 bases. This CDR3 comprises 14 residues. In germline, CDR1 is MNHEY, CDR2 SMNVEV (reference sequence). Deletions cut 6 bases from V and 6 bases from J, with 16 bases between. DNA for the CDR3: TGTGCCAGCAGCCTGAGGGGATTGAGGGATACGCAGTATTTT. Translating gives CASSLRGLRDTQYF.

This clonotype was picked up many times. An end of the junction does not agree with germline; a read error may underlie this. The chain combines TRBV7-7 with TRBJ2-7, with TRBD1 matching over 7 bases. This CDR3 has 14 residues. Germline CDR1 reads SSHAT; CDR2 reads FNYEAQ (reference sequence). The CDR3 DNA reads as TGTGCTAGCAGCCCCGGGACAGTCTCCTACGAGCAGTACTTC. Encoded protein: CASSPGTVSYEQYF.

This clonotype was counted ten times or more. This sequence joins TRBV6-2 or TRBV6-3 and TRBJ2-5; 14 bases match TRBD2. The CDR3 totals 19 residues. Trimming cost V 2 bases and J 2 bases; bases outside gene matches: 10. Germline CDR1 is MNHEY and CDR2 is SVGEGT. DNA of the CDR3: TGTGCCAGCAGTTACACCCCGAGGACTAGCGGGAGGATACAAGAGACCCAGTACTTC. Its protein is CASSYTPRTSGRIQETQYF.

The chain carries TRBV28 and TRBJ1-2; D call uncertain. The CDR3 loop spans 11 amino acids. Germline CDR1 MDHEN, CDR2 SYDVKM. Trimming cost V 8 bases and J 4 bases, with 8 bases left between them. CDR3 sequence: CASDDVYGYTF. CDR3 nucleotides: TGTGCCAGCGACGACGTCTATGGCTACACCTTC.

This clonotype was recorded at least ten times. V gene TRBV12-3 or TRBV12-4 combines with J gene TRBJ2-7, with a weak D call TRBD2 (5 bases). Trimming stripped 1 base from V and 6 bases from J, with 7 bases between. This CDR3 has 12 amino acids. CDR3: CASSLDGGEQYF. CDR3 bases: TGTGCCAGCAGTTTAGACGGAGGCGAGCAGTACTTC.

This clonotype has a handful of counts. This sequence may be a read error, since a much larger clone differs from it by one base. The chain couples TRBV10-3 to TRBJ2-2; no definite D call. The CDR3 runs 11 residues. Trimming removed 7 bases at V and 7 bases at J, with 7 bases between. Germline CDR1 reads ENHRY; CDR2 reads SYGVKD. CDR3 nucleotide sequence: TGTGCCATCACCTCCGGCGGGGAGCTGTTTTTT. Translation gives CAITSGGELFF.

This clonotype occurred many times. This sequence joins TRBV7-9 and TRBJ2-3, with unresolved D. Trimming stripped 5 bases from V and 3 bases from J, with 6 bases between. There are 12 residues in the CDR3. In germline, CDR1 is SEHNR, CDR2 FQNEAQ (reference sequence). The CDR3: CASSLGTDTQYF. In DNA form, the CDR3 reads TGTGCCAGCAGCCTCGGGACAGATACGCAGTATTTT.

In its sample, this clonotype ranks as medium-sized. The V gene is TRBV5-1, the J gene TRBJ2-2; D unclear. Trimming took 2 bases from V and 5 from J, leaving 10 bases between them. The CDR3 length is 14 residues. CDR1 and CDR2 from the germline V gene are SGHRS and YFSETQ. The CDR3 spells CASSFAGSTGELFF. The CDR3, as DNA: TGCGCCAGCAGCTTCGCAGGTTCGACCGGGGAGCTGTTTTTT.

At least ten counts were recorded for this clonotype. The chain carries TRBV7-2 and TRBJ2-7; weak D call: TRBD1 (7 bases). CDR3 length: 16 residues. Trimming cost V 5 bases and J 1 base, with 18 bases left between them. CDR1 and CDR2 from the germline V gene are SGHTA and FQGNSA. CDR3 residues: CASSQRGLASSYEQYF. The CDR3 DNA reads as TGTGCCAGCAGCCAGAGGGGGCTAGCGTCTTCCTACGAGCAGTACTTC.

The V and J genes are TRBV6-1 and TRBJ1-2, with 12 bases that match TRBD1. The CDR3 spans 19 residues. Losses at the gene ends were 2 bases for V and 3 bases for J; bases not matched to a gene: 13. The germline V gene encodes CDR1 MNHNS and CDR2 SASEGT. The CDR3 loop is CASSERRPGQGAMDYGYTF. Written as DNA, the CDR3 is TGTGCCAGCAGTGAAAGACGACCGGGACAGGGGGCGATGGACTATGGCTACACCTTC.

A single count supports this clonotype. The CDR3 coding sequence is TGTGCCAGCGAGAGGGCAGAGGGTTCAGTAAATGAGCAGTTCTTC. Translating it yields CASERAEGSVNEQFF. This chain links TRBV27 with TRBJ2-1; D possibly corresponds to TRBD2 (5 bases). V lost 8 bases to trimming and J lost 7 bases, with 21 bases between them. The germline V gene has CDR1 MNHEY and CDR2 SMNVEV (reference sequence). The CDR3 consists of 15 residues.

This clonotype appeared many times. The chain links TRBV7-9 to TRBJ1-2; TRBD1 agrees at 7 bases. The CDR3 loop spans 13 amino acids. Losses at the gene ends were 5 bases for V and 7 bases for J; bases not matched to a gene: 7. Germline CDR1 reads SEHNR; CDR2 reads FQNEAQ (reference sequence). The CDR3 sequence is CASSPRQGGGYTF. The DNA for the CDR3 is TGTGCCAGCAGCCCTCGACAGGGAGGTGGCTACACCTTC.

This chain uses TRBV3-1 with TRBJ2-7, with D perhaps matching TRBD1 or TRBD2 (6 bases each). This CDR3 is built from 13 residues. Trimming cost V 5 bases and J 9 bases, with 17 bases left between them. Germline V gene lookup returns CDR1 LGHDT and CDR2 YNNKEL (reference sequence). The CDR3 sequence is CASSEGGGQSQYF. The CDR3 DNA is TGTGCCAGCAGCGAAGGGGGAGGTCAGTCGCAGTACTTC.

In its sample, this clonotype was seen many times. CDR3 sequence (DNA): TGCGCCAGCAGCCAAGACGGTACAACCAGCTACGAGCAGTACTTC. This gives the protein CASSQDGTTSYEQYF. The chain couples TRBV4-1 to TRBJ2-7; D remains unclear. V gave up 0 bases and J gave up 3 bases, with 12 bases separating them. Looked up from germline, CDR1 is MGHRA and CDR2 is YSYEKL. This CDR3 is 15 amino acids long.

Of note for this clonotype: This may be a read error, as it is one base from a much larger clone. CDR3 sequence: CASSSQVAQYF. CDR3 in DNA: TGTGCCAGCAGCTCTCAGGTGGCTCAGTACTTC. The chain links TRBV7-9 to TRBJ2-5; D remains ambiguous. Germline V gives CDR1 SEHNR, CDR2 FQNEAQ (reference sequence). V lost 4 bases to trimming and J lost 11 bases, with 11 bases between them. There are 11 residues in the CDR3. The full variable domain, its missing parts supplied by reference TRBV7-9 and TRBJ2-5, is DTGVSQNPRHKITKRGQNVTFRCDPISEHNRLYWYRQTLGQGPEFLTYFQNEAQLEKSRLLSDRFSAERPKGSFSTLEIQRTEQGDSAMYLCASSSQVAQYFGPGTRLLVL.

This clonotype was counted many times. This chain connects TRBV12-3 or TRBV12-4 to TRBJ1-5; TRBD1 matches 9 bases. Trimming took 6 bases from V and 7 from J; bases not matched to a gene: 13. The CDR3 is 16 amino acids. The CDR3 coding sequence is TGTGCCAGCAGCCCGGTCCGTGACAGGGGGGGCCAGCCCCAGCATTTT. This translates into CASSPVRDRGGQPQHF.

The chain recombines TRBV10-3 with TRBJ1-1; D is possibly TRBD1 (6 bases). Germline-derived CDR1 and CDR2 are ENHRY and SYGVKD. V shed 8 bases and J shed 5 bases, with 15 bases lying between them. There are 13 residues in the CDR3. CDR3: CAIGKQGGTEAFF. Written as DNA, the CDR3 is TGTGCCATCGGTAAACAGGGAGGAACTGAAGCTTTCTTT.

About this clonotype itself: This may be a read error, as it is one base from a much larger clone. The V and J genes are TRBV9 and TRBJ1-5; 7 bases agree with TRBD1. Germline V gene data show CDR1 as SGDLS and CDR2 as YYNGEE. The CDR3 length is 15 residues. V shed 0 bases and J 6 bases; nucleotides not matched to a gene: 6. CDR3 in amino acids: CASSVGQGDGQPQHF. In nucleotides, the CDR3 is TGTGCCAGCAGCGTAGGTCAGGGGGATGGTCAGCCCCAGCATTTT.

The rearrangement uses TRBV9 and TRBJ1-2; 8 positions agree with TRBD1. Trimming removed 2 bases from V and 7 bases from J; junction bases left unmatched: 4. Germline CDR1 reads SGDLS; CDR2 reads YYNGEE. The length of the CDR3 is 13 residues. In nucleotides, the CDR3 is TGTGCCAGCAGCGTTACAGGGGGAGGTGGCTACACCTTC. The encoded protein is CASSVTGGGGYTF. The full variable domain, its missing parts supplied by reference TRBV9 and TRBJ1-2, is DSGVTQTPKHLITATGQRVTLRCSPRSGDLSVYWYQQSLDQGLQFLIQYYNGEERAKGNILERFSAQQFPDLHSELNLSSLELGDSALYFCASSVTGGGGYTFGSGTRLTVV.